The clone carrying this TCR beta chain was observed many times. The antigen is undetermined. Library preparation (for TCRbeta) was performed with unique molecular identifiers. TCRdb reanalysed the PCR reads using MiXCR and keeps one entry per CDR3 protein. The sample has under 750,000 distinct CDR3 sequences, approximately 22% seen once; the top ten hold roughly an eighth. This record comes from a study of T-cell reconstitution after alpha-beta-depleted transplantation in children. Whole-study results and caveats: The main origin of T-cell counts and diversity one year after transplant was newly produced T cells.

V lost 2 bases to trimming and J lost 10 bases; unmatched junction nucleotides: 9. Germline V lookup: CDR1 SGHNT, CDR2 YENEEA. The CDR3 totals 16 residues. This clonotype was sampled from a boy in the first two years of life who had a stem cell transplant for acute myeloid leukemia, so the T cells may come from the graft donor. Sequencing was performed on PBMCs, mostly from graft donor cells, taken 360 days after TCRalphabeta/CD19-depleted stem cell transplant. The V and J genes are TRBV11-3 and TRBJ1-6; 9 bases align to TRBD1. CDR3 amino acids: CASSLFSTGGRSPLHF. As DNA, the CDR3 is TGTGCCAGCAGCTTATTCTCGACAGGGGGTCGGTCACCCCTCCACTTT.